This T cell receptor (beta chain) was observed in a study of cytomegalovirus exposure and HLA in healthy donors. This PCR relied on a set of 60 Vbeta primers and 13 Jbeta primers. Profiling relied on immunoSEQ multiplex PCR, and the TCRdb table lists in-frame clones only, not all of them. Of 150,000 to 200,000 clones listed, about 83% were seen once; the top ten hold around 4.8%. Per germline, CDR1 LNHDA and CDR2 SQIVND (reference sequence). Trimming shortened V by 11 bases and J by 7 bases, and 21 bases separated the two germline ends. The CDR3 loop spans 15 amino acids. This receptor was identified in a girl between 5 and 17 years old in good health and CMV-seropositive. This rearrangement joins TRBV19 to TRBJ1-6; D gene unclear. The sequenced sample consisted of PBMCs. CDR3 DNA: TGTGCCGCAACGTCAAGCGGGTCGACGAATTCACCCCTCCACTTT. It yields the protein CAATSSGSTNSPLHF.